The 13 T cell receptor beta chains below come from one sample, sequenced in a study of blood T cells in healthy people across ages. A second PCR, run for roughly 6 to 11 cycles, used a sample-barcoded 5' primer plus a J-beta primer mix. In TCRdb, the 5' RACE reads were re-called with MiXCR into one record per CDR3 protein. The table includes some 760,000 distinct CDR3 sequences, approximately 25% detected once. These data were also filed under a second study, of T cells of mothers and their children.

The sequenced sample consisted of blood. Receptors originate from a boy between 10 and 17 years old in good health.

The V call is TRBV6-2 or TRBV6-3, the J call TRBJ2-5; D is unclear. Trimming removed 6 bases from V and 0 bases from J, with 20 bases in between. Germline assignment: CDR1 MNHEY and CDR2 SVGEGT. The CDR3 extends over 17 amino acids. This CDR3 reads CASRNPLWVEYQETQYF. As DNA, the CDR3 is TGTGCCAGCAGGAATCCCCTATGGGTAGAGTACCAAGAGACCCAGTACTTC.

The CDR3 DNA sequence: TGTGCCAGCAGTTTAGCCAGGGGTTATTTTGAAAAACTGTTTTTT. Translated: CASSLARGYFEKLFF. The chain carries TRBV12-3 or TRBV12-4 and TRBJ1-4, with D maybe TRBD1 (6 bases). V was pared by 0 bases and J by 7 bases, with 12 bases between. This CDR3 spans 15 amino acids.

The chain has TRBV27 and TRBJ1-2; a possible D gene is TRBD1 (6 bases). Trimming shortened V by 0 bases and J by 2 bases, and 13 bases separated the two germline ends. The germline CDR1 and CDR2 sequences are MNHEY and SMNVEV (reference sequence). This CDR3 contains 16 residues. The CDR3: CASSLSRQGLNYGYTF. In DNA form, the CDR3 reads TGTGCCAGCAGTTTATCTCGGCAGGGGCTGAACTATGGCTACACCTTC.

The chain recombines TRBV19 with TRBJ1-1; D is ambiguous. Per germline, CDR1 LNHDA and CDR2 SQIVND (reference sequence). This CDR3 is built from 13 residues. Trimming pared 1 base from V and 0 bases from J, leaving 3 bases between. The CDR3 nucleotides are TGTGCCAGTAGTATAGTATTGAACACTGAAGCTTTCTTT. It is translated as CASSIVLNTEAFF.

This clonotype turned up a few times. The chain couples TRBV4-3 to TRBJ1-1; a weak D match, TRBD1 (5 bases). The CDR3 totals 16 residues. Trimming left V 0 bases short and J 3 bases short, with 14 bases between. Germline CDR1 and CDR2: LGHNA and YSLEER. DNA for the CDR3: TGCGCCAGCAGCCAAGATGGAAAGGGGTCCTACACTGAAGCTTTCTTT. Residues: CASSQDGKGSYTEAFF.

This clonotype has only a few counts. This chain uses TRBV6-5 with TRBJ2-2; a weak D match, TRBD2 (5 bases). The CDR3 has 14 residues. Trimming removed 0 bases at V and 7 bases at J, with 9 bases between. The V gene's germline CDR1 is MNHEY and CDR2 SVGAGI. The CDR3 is CASSYSSGNGELFF. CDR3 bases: TGTGCCAGCAGTTACTCCTCGGGGAACGGGGAGCTGTTTTTT.

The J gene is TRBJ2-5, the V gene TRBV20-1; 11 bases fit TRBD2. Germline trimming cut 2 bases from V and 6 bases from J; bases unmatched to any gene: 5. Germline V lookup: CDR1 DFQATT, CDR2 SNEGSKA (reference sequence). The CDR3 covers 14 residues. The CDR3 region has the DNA TGCAGTGCTAGATCACTAGCGGGAGTTCAGACCCAGTACTTC. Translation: CSARSLAGVQTQYF.

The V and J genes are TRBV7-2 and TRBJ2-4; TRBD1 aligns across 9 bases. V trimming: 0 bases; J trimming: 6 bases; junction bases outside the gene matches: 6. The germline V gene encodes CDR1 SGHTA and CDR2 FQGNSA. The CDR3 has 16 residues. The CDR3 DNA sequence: TGTGCCAGCAGCTTAGCCACCGGGACAGGGAGAAACATTCAGTACTTC. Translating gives CASSLATGTGRNIQYF. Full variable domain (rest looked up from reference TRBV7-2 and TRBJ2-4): GAGVSQSPSNKVTEKGKDVELRCDPISGHTALYWYRQSLGQGLEFLIYFQGNSAPDKSGLPSDRFSAERTGGSVSTLTIQRTQQEDSAVYLCASSLATGTGRNIQYFGAGTRLSVL.

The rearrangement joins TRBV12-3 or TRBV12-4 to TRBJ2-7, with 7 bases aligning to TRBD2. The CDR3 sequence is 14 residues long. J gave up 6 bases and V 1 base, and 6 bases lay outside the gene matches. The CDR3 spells CASSLGGRAGEQYF. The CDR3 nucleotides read TGTGCCAGCAGTTTAGGAGGGAGGGCCGGCGAGCAGTACTTC.

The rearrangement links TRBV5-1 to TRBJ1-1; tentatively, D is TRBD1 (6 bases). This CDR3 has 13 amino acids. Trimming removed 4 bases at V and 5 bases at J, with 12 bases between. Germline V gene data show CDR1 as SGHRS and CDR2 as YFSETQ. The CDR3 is CASSPLGQTEAFF. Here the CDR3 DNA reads TGCGCCAGCAGCCCTTTAGGACAGACTGAAGCTTTCTTT.

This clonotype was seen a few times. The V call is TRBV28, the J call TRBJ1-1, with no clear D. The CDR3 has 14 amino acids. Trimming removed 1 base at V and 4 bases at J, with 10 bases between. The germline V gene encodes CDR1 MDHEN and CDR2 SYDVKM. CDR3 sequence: CASSLSISRTEAFF. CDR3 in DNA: TGTGCCAGCAGTTTATCCATATCGCGCACTGAAGCTTTCTTT.

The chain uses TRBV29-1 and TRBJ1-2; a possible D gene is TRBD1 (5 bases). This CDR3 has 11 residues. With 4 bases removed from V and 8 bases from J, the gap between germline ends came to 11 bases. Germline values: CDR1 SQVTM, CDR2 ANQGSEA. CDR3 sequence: CSVAQGKGYTF. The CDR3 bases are TGCAGCGTTGCGCAGGGAAAAGGCTACACCTTC.

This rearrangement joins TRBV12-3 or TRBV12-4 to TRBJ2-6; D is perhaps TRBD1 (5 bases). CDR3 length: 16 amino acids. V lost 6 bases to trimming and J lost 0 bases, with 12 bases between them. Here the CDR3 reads CASSSQALSGANVLTF. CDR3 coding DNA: TGTGCCAGCAGCTCACAGGCTCTCTCTGGGGCCAACGTCCTGACTTTC.